The 2 T cell receptor beta chains reported below all come from one sample, sequenced in a study of T cells after posttransplantation cyclophosphamide. The method was immunoSEQ multiplex PCR; TCRdb's version includes in-frame clones alone and lacks a portion of them. Observed in the sample are about 6,700 clones, none of them singletons. Busulfan-fludarabine conditioning, marrow transplant, and cyclophosphamide on days +3 and +4 were administered. The sequences come from PBMCs, collected after an allogeneic stem cell transplant with post-transplant cyclophosphamide. The receptors here all came from a male patient between 25 and 40 years old who received an allogeneic stem cell transplant from an unrelated donor, was CMV-positive, and had acute and chronic GVHD. Some of the T cells might come from the graft donor.

This clone was recorded many times. The chain carries TRBV12-5 and TRBJ2-1; D perhaps matches TRBD1 (6 bases). Trimming left V 5 bases short and J 3 bases short, with 14 bases between. The CDR3 sequence is 15 residues long. Germline V gene sequence: CDR1 LGHNT, CDR2 FRNRAP. CDR3 loop: CASGAMQGFYNEQFF. The CDR3 DNA follows: TGTGCTAGTGGTGCCATGCAGGGGTTCTACAATGAGCAGTTCTTC.

This clone was seen at least ten times. The V call is TRBV18, the J call TRBJ2-7; TRBD1 matches 10 bases. J was trimmed by 3 bases and V by 1 base; bases with no gene match: 9. Germline V lookup: CDR1 KGHSH, CDR2 LQKENI. This CDR3 contains 17 residues. The CDR3 nucleotides read TGTGCCAGCTCACCACTTGGATTCGGGACAGGGGTCTACGAGCAGTACTTC. This codes for CASSPLGFGTGVYEQYF.